A single TCR beta chain is shown here with its context. Between the trimmed V and J ends, which lost 2 bases and 0 bases, there was a span of 15 bases. This CDR3 spans 17 amino acids. The V gene's germline CDR1 is MDHEN and CDR2 SYDVKM. This record comes from a study of blood T cells in healthy people across ages. A sample-barcoded 5' primer and a J-beta primer mix were used in a second PCR of roughly 7 to 11 cycles. Tags on each cDNA molecule came from a template-switch adaptor with 12 random nucleotides. MiXCR, run by TCRdb on the 5' RACE reads, gives a single entry per CDR3 protein. The sample holds about 1.8 million distinct CDR3 sequences; about 49% are singletons and the top ten take roughly 2.1%.

This sequence joins TRBV28 and TRBJ2-3; possibly TRBD1 for D (5 bases). The sample consisted of blood. The clonotype was recovered from a woman aged 40 to 49 in good health. Written as DNA, the CDR3 is TGTGCCAGCAGTTTACTCGCAGGGCCCTCTAGCACAGATACGCAGTATTTT. It yields the protein CASSLLAGPSSTDTQYF.